This TCR beta chain derives from a study of cytomegalovirus exposure and HLA in healthy donors. This clone turned up a few times. The target antigen is unknown. Germline CDR1 SGHAT, CDR2 FQNNGV. The junction had 4 bases not matched to a gene; V was cut back by 4 bases and J by 6 bases. This CDR3 spans 14 amino acids. Data came from immunoSEQ multiplex PCR; TCRdb stores just in-frame clones and leaves some out. The table includes 150,000 to 200,000 clones, roughly 88% detected once. Broader study findings: The study flagged roughly 150 TCR beta chains as cytomegalovirus-associated. A subsequent analysis found that TCR clusters from the first cohort also tended to co-occur in the approximately 110 validation repertoires, with about 93% of cluster scores above 0. The classifier reportedly diagnosed cytomegalovirus status with high sensitivity and specificity.

The donors belonged to the approximately 120-subject validation cohort, separate from the roughly 670-subject first cohort. The chain uses TRBV11-2 and TRBJ1-5; 9 bases align to TRBD1. This TCR was sampled from a woman between 18 and 30 years old in good health and CMV-seronegative. The specimen was PBMCs. CDR3 in DNA: TGTGCCAGCAGCTATGGGACAGGGAGTCAGCCCCAGCATTTT. Translation: CASSYGTGSQPQHF.